The rows below give T cell receptor beta chains drawn from one sample of a study of monozygotic twins with inflammatory bowel disease. TCRdb processed the 5' RACE reads again and assigns one entry to each CDR3 protein, with no DNA. Its listing shows approximately 400,000 distinct CDR3 sequences. The sample comprised blood. The receptors here all came from a human donor with ulcerative colitis or Crohn's disease, or a healthy co-twin of an affected twin (not recorded which). Each CDR3 is given with its conserved first and last residue.

CASNRGSTNEKLFF	TRBV7-2	TRBJ1-4
CASSSTGGPFANTGELFF	TRBV11-2	TRBJ2-2
CATSRGTGTYSNQPQHF	TRBV15	TRBJ1-5
CASSQDLHLGQYF	TRBV4-1	TRBJ2-7
CASSLTGEPYNEQFF	TRBV7-2	TRBJ2-1
CASRIFGETQYF	TRBV6-2/TRBV6-3	TRBJ2-5
CASSETGFYEQYF	TRBV7-9	TRBJ2-7
CASSKDSFSYNEQFF	TRBV12-3/TRBV12-4	TRBJ2-1
CSARGITPEQFF	TRBV20-1	TRBJ2-1
CASSQRGPPNEQFF	TRBV4-2	TRBJ2-1
CASSGGGAITEAFF	TRBV5-6	TRBJ1-1
CASSPRVAGDTQYF	TRBV3-1	TRBJ2-3
CASSFGLQGPPGETQYF	TRBV5-1	TRBJ2-5
CVSSEGVAGNTIYF	TRBV5-1	TRBJ1-3
CSVGDFPGELFF	TRBV29-1	TRBJ2-2
CASSQLMAGLAALSSYNEQFF	TRBV3-1	TRBJ2-1
CASSPEQIPQETQYF	TRBV18	TRBJ2-5
CASSLLAGGYEQFF	TRBV11-2	TRBJ2-1
CASSRTGTHSYEQYF	TRBV11-2	TRBJ2-7
CASSLEVAKAEQYF	TRBV5-1	TRBJ2-7
CASSSWPSPLHF	TRBV5-6	TRBJ1-6
CASMSSGQGIYGYTF	TRBV28	TRBJ1-2
CATSEPRGQVTDTQYF	TRBV24-1	TRBJ2-3
CASSRGKETQYF	TRBV19	TRBJ2-5
CSARDRRAGGNQPQHF	TRBV20-1	TRBJ1-5
CASRGDQGYGAGELFF	TRBV25-1	TRBJ2-2
CASSPGGGNTIYF	TRBV28	TRBJ1-3
CASSLDSTTNEKLFF	TRBV7-2	TRBJ1-4
CASSASGSPDTQYF	TRBV7-3	TRBJ2-3
CSVWMRLAGEADTQYF	TRBV29-1	TRBJ2-3
CASTRTGPNTGELFF	TRBV28	TRBJ2-2
CASRRTGTGELFF	TRBV7-7	TRBJ2-2
CASSPRDGENYEQYF	TRBV5-1	TRBJ2-7
CASSLAGGSRTQYF	TRBV7-2	TRBJ2-5
CASSEFTGATATDEKLFF	TRBV25-1	TRBJ1-4
CASRLAAKYEQYF	TRBV28	TRBJ2-7
CSANPTGSYEQYF	TRBV20-1	TRBJ2-7
CATSRRMGEQFF	TRBV15	TRBJ2-1
CASSSQGFQETQYF	TRBV5-4	TRBJ2-5
CASEALGNNSPLHF	TRBV2	TRBJ1-6
CASSKRGTGSGNTIYF	TRBV7-9	TRBJ1-3
CASRASDSNSPLHF	TRBV12-3/TRBV12-4	TRBJ1-6
CASSLSTGDQETQYF	TRBV5-1	TRBJ2-5
CASSFPRLAKGNTEAFF	TRBV7-2	TRBJ1-1
CASSLWTSGGTDTQYF	TRBV7-2	TRBJ2-3
CASSLQGVGQPQHF	TRBV5-4	TRBJ1-5
CASSFGTGNEQFF	TRBV27	TRBJ2-1
CASSLRSGGSTGELFF	TRBV5-1	TRBJ2-2
CASSFRRELAKNIQYF	TRBV5-8	TRBJ2-4
CASSLELASFYEQYF	TRBV7-2	TRBJ2-7
CASSLGGRGGYQETQYF	TRBV7-2	TRBJ2-5
CAIREAAEAFF	TRBV10-3	TRBJ1-1
CASSALEGSTDTQYF	TRBV9	TRBJ2-3
CASGLQNTEAFF	TRBV28	TRBJ1-1
CASSVDPSGGLKSYEQYF	TRBV9	TRBJ2-7